This T cell receptor beta chain was sequenced during a study of cytomegalovirus exposure and HLA in healthy donors. In this sample, this clone turned up once. Its matching antigen is unknown. Study observations and caveats: Reportedly, diagnosis of cytomegalovirus status by the classifier showed high specificity and sensitivity. TCR beta V- and J-gene trimming, according to a later analysis, was linked to a missense DCLRE1C variant. Previous analysis showed most TCR beta V segments were productive about 90% or about 30% of the time. As a later analysis revealed, most CMV-associated TCR beta chains appeared HLA-restricted.

Both 60 Vbeta primers and 13 Jbeta primers went into the PCR. TCRdb's copy holds only in-frame clones and misses some; the assay was immunoSEQ multiplex PCR. The table lists about 210,000 clones, under 85% of them singletons. The germline gives CDR1 SEHNR, CDR2 FQNEAQ (reference sequence). The CDR3 has 15 residues. The ends lost 0 bases at V and 8 bases at J; junction bases unmatched: 6. This receptor was obtained from a woman aged 45-60 years in good health and CMV-seropositive. J is TRBJ1-4 and V is TRBV7-9; 7 bases map to TRBD1. The material sequenced was PBMCs. CDR3 region: CASSLAPQGSEKLFF. The CDR3 DNA reads TGTGCCAGCAGCTTAGCTCCACAGGGGTCGGAAAAACTGTTTTTT.